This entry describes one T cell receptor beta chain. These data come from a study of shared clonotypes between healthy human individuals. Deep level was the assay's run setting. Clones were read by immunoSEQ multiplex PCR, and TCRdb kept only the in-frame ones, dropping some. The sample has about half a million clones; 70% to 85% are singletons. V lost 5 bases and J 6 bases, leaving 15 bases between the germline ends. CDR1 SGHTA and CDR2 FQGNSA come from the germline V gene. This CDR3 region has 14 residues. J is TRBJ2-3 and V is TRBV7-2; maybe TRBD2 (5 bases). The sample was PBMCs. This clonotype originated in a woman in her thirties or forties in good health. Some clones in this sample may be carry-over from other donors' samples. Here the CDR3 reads CASSLVVKRDTQYF. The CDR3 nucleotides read TGTGCCAGCAGCCTGGTTGTGAAGCGGGATACGCAGTATTTT.